What follows are 32 T cell receptor beta chains derived from one specimen sequenced in a study of T cell clonality in common variable immunodeficiency. Study results and limitations: Common variable immunodeficiency TCR beta sequences reportedly had fewer deletions and N-nucleotide insertions.

TCRdb's table, derived via immunoSEQ multiplex PCR, lists solely in-frame clones and lacks some. The data show about 33,000 clones, with none appearing a single time. Their target antigens are unknown. Sequenced sample: peripheral blood mononuclear cells. These receptors were taken from a human donor with common variable immunodeficiency.

This clone has a handful of counts. The read terminates 3 residues before the CDR3 end, so the remaining end is supplied by the germline J gene. This chain uses TRBV2 with TRBJ2-1; 10 bases are shared with TRBD2. The CDR3 totals 19 residues. The germline V gene has CDR1 SNHLY and CDR2 FYNNEI. V lost 2 bases and J lost 0; bases outside the gene matches: 10. The part of the CDR3 DNA that was read is TGTGCCAGCAGTGAAACCCCTAGCGGGGGCTCTGGCTCCTACAATGAG. It encodes CASSETPSGGSGSYNE. The complete CDR3 protein is CASSETPSGGSGSYNEQFF.

As to this clone: The read stops 3 residues short of the end of the CDR3; the missing end is completed from the germline J gene. The V gene is TRBV6-2 or TRBV6-3, the J gene TRBJ1-5, with D tentatively TRBD1 (5 bases). Germline V gene sequence: CDR1 MNHEY, CDR2 SVGEGT. The CDR3 consists of 15 residues. V lost 0 bases, J lost 4 bases, and 10 bases lay in between. This CDR3 reads CASSYSGRENQPQHF. Partial CDR3 DNA: TGTGCCAGCAGTTACTCTGGCAGGGAGAATCAGCCC.

Ten or more counts support this clone. The read ends 3 residues before the CDR3 terminus; that terminus is restored from the germline J gene. The J gene is TRBJ2-1, the V gene TRBV5-5, with a possible D match to TRBD2 (6 bases). V was cut by 1 base and J by 5 bases, with 13 bases left in between. Germline-derived CDR1 and CDR2 are SGHKS and YYEKEE (reference sequence). This CDR3 spans 15 amino acids. The CDR3: CASSLRAGLNNEQFF. Partial CDR3 DNA: TGTGCCAGCAGCTTGAGGGCGGGGTTGAACAATGAG.

This clone has a handful of counts. From the germline J gene comes the end of the CDR3, since the read stops 3 residues before it. The gene calls are TRBV7-9 and TRBJ1-2; TRBD1 aligns across 10 bases. Per germline, CDR1 SEHNR and CDR2 FQNEAQ (reference sequence). There are 15 residues in the CDR3. Trimming cost V 2 bases and J 3 bases; bases outside gene matches: 3. CDR3 DNA, as far as it was read: TGTGCCAGCAGCTTAATTGGGACAGGGGACTATGGC. Amino acid sequence: CASSLIGTGDYG. The complete CDR3 protein is CASSLIGTGDYGYTF.

By share of the sample, this clone is medium-sized. The observed sequence ends 3 residues before the CDR3 terminus, with the missing tail filled in from the germline J gene. The chain links TRBV11-2 to TRBJ2-5; D may be TRBD2 (5 bases). Germline CDR1 SGHAT, CDR2 FQNNGV. The CDR3 totals 14 residues. V shed 4 bases and J shed 7 bases, with 16 bases lying between them. The covered CDR3 bases are TGTGCCAGCAGCTCCGAAGGACTGGAAGGGACC. Amino acids: CASSSEGLEGT. The whole CDR3 region reads CASSSEGLEGTQYF.

In the case of this clone: The read falls 3 residues short of the CDR3 end, and the missing part is taken from the germline J gene. The chain recombines TRBV19 with TRBJ2-7; D ambiguous. Germline CDR1 LNHDA, CDR2 SQIVND (reference sequence). The CDR3 consists of 12 residues. Trimming removed 10 bases at V and 0 bases at J, with 10 bases between. The CDR3 bases that were read are TGTGCCACCGCAGCGAGCTCCTACGAG. It is translated as CATAASSYE. The entire CDR3 sequence reads CATAASSYEQYF.

This clone was found many times. Read coverage stops 3 residues before the CDR3 terminus; the germline J gene supplies the remainder. The chain carries TRBV30 and TRBJ2-5; TRBD1 might be the D (6 bases). The V gene lost 1 base and the J gene lost 1 base, with 10 bases spanning the gap. There are 14 residues in the CDR3. Germline CDR1 reads GTSNPN; CDR2 reads SVGIG (reference sequence). The CDR3 reads CAWSGGGTQETQYF. CDR3 DNA, as far as it was read: TGTGCCTGGAGTGGTGGGGGCACCCAAGAGACC.

In its sample, this clone was seen a few times. With the read ending 3 residues before the CDR3 end, the germline J gene is used to fill in that end. Other DNA variants within this sample encode the same CDR3. This chain links TRBV7-3 with TRBJ2-7; TRBD1 might be the D (5 bases). The CDR3 spans 13 residues. V was pared by 3 bases and J by 6 bases, with 12 bases between. Germline V gives CDR1 SGHTA, CDR2 FQGTGA. The CDR3 loop reads CASSFDTGSEQYF. The DNA read from the CDR3 is TGTGCCAGCAGCTTCGATACAGGTAGCGAG.

This clone showed up just a few times. Read sequence stops 3 residues before the CDR3 end, and the germline J gene provides the missing end. The chain combines TRBV2 with TRBJ2-7, with TRBD2 identical over 7 bases. This CDR3 is built from 14 residues. Trimming removed 3 bases from V and 1 base from J; junction bases left unmatched: 3. From germline, CDR1 is SNHLY and CDR2 FYNNEI. CDR3 DNA (partial): TGTGCCAGCAGTGAGGGGGGGATTTCCTACGAG. It encodes CASSEGGISYE. The CDR3, in full, reads CASSEGGISYEQYF. Full variable domain (remainder filled in from reference TRBV2 and TRBJ2-7): EPEVTQTPSHQVTQMGQEVILRCVPISNHLYFYWYRQILGQKVEFLVSFYNNEISEKSEIFDDQFSVERPDGSNFTLKIRSTKLEDSAMYFCASSEGGISYEQYFGPGTRLTVT.

This clone was found a few times. The read ends 3 residues before the CDR3 terminus; that terminus is restored from the germline J gene. This chain joins TRBV2 and TRBJ1-5; 7 bases agree with TRBD1. CDR1 is SNHLY, CDR2 FYNNEI, per germline. CDR3 length: 14 amino acids. V trimming: 4 bases; J trimming: 3 bases; junction bases outside the gene matches: 3. CDR3 sequence reads: CASSVGQVNQPQHF. The CDR3 bases that were read are TGTGCCAGCAGTGTAGGACAGGTCAATCAGCCC.

The sample holds a few counts of this clone. The CDR3 end falls 3 residues outside the read, so it is completed with the germline J gene. J is TRBJ1-1 and V is TRBV30, with D perhaps TRBD1 (5 bases). Germline CDR1 reads GTSNPN; CDR2 reads SVGIG (reference sequence). The CDR3 contains 16 residues. Deletions cut 3 bases from V and 0 bases from J, with 17 bases between. The covered CDR3 bases are TGTGCCTGGAGCCAGGGAGGTGGATTAATGAACACTGAA. This sequence encodes CAWSQGGGLMNTE. The CDR3 as a whole reads CAWSQGGGLMNTEAFF.

As for this clone: The read ends 3 residues shy of where the CDR3 ends; the end is completed using the germline J gene. The chain is built from TRBV29-1 and TRBJ1-2; D is possibly TRBD1 (6 bases). The CDR3 has 13 residues. The V end was cut by 5 bases, the J end by 7 bases, with 17 bases between. Germline lookup yields CDR1 SQVTM and CDR2 ANQGSEA. CDR3 DNA, as far as it was read: TGCAGCGTTATCCAGGGGCCAGTTGCTGGC. It codes for CSVIQGPVAG. The whole CDR3 reads CSVIQGPVAGYTF.

Many counts were recorded for this clone. The read halts 3 residues ahead of the CDR3 end, with the missing end drawn from the germline J gene. The chain has TRBV29-1 and TRBJ2-2; 8 positions match TRBD2. The V gene's germline CDR1 is SQVTM and CDR2 ANQGSEA. V gave up 7 bases and J gave up 7 bases; unmatched junction bases: 11. The CDR3 has 14 residues. The part of the CDR3 DNA that was read is TGCAGCGCTCGACCGGGACTAGGGTACGGGGAG. It is translated as CSARPGLGYGE. The full CDR3 protein is CSARPGLGYGELFF.

This clone was observed at least ten times. The read halts 3 residues ahead of the CDR3 end, with the missing end drawn from the germline J gene. The genes are TRBV2 and TRBJ1-1; TRBD1 aligns across 7 bases. The CDR3 sequence is 14 residues long. With V trimmed by 6 bases and J by 0 bases, 4 bases remained unmatched. Germline CDR1 reads SNHLY; CDR2 reads FYNNEI. This chain's CDR3 is CASRSQGMNTEAFF. The part of the CDR3 DNA that was read is TGTGCCAGCAGGTCACAGGGGATGAACACTGAA.

This clone was found many times. With the read ending 3 residues before the CDR3 end, the germline J gene is used to fill in that end. The chain recombines TRBV6-1 with TRBJ1-1; TRBD1 matches 8 bases. Germline V gives CDR1 MNHNS, CDR2 SASEGT. The V and J ends lost 4 bases and 0 bases, in that order; junction bases with no gene match: 4. The CDR3 has 15 residues. Incomplete CDR3 DNA: TGTGCCAGCAGTGGACGGACAGGGTTGAACACTGAA. This codes for CASSGRTGLNTE. The whole CDR3 is CASSGRTGLNTEAFF.

This clone was seen at least ten times. Sequencing ends 3 residues short of the CDR3 end; the germline J gene provides the rest. The V call is TRBV4-1, the J call TRBJ1-4; D ambiguous. CDR1 and CDR2 (germline): MGHRA, YSYEKL. Trimming left V 1 base short and J 5 bases short, with 11 bases between. There are 15 residues in the CDR3. The part of the CDR3 DNA that was read is TGCGCCAGCAGCCAAGCTCCGGTCTCCAATGAAAAA. Translated, it gives CASSQAPVSNEK. The CDR3 in full is CASSQAPVSNEKLFF.

This clone came up many times. The read is 3 residues too short to cover the CDR3 end, so that end is filled in from the germline J gene. The V and J genes are TRBV7-8 and TRBJ2-5; maybe TRBD2 (5 bases). There are 15 residues in the CDR3. V was cut by 1 base and J by 5 bases, with 14 bases left in between. Germline V gene data show CDR1 as SGHVS and CDR2 as FQNEAQ. Here the CDR3 reads CASSLDVGRGETQYF. The sequenced part of the CDR3 DNA is TGTGCCAGCAGCTTAGACGTGGGCCGCGGGGAGACC. Supplemented by reference TRBV7-8 and TRBJ2-5, the full variable domain reads GAGVSQSPRYKVAKRGQDVALRCDPISGHVSLFWYQQALGQGPEFLTYFQNEAQLDKSGLPSDRFFAERPEGSVSTLKIQRTQQEDSAVYLCASSLDVGRGETQYFGPGTRLLVL.

This clone was counted at least ten times. Read data end 3 residues before the CDR3 end; the end is taken from the germline J gene. The chain links TRBV30 to TRBJ1-4, with 9 positions matching TRBD1. V was pared by 6 bases and J by 8 bases, with 7 bases of the junction left unmatched. This CDR3 contains 13 residues. The germline CDR1 and CDR2 sequences are GTSNPN and SVGIG (reference sequence). CDR3 sequence reads: CACHDRGVEKLFF. The CDR3 bases that were read are TGTGCCTGCCACGACAGGGGGGTGGAAAAA.

A word on this clone: The read terminates 3 residues before the CDR3 end, so the remaining end is supplied by the germline J gene. The rearrangement links TRBV6-1 to TRBJ2-7; D possibly corresponds to TRBD1 (6 bases). This CDR3 is built from 16 residues. V lost 0 bases to trimming and J lost 2 bases, with 14 bases between them. The germline CDR1 and CDR2 sequences are MNHNS and SASEGT. Partial CDR3 DNA: TGTGCCAGCAGTGAAGCGCTTCGACAGGACACCTACGAG. Its translation is CASSEALRQDTYE. The complete CDR3 reads CASSEALRQDTYEQYF.

At least ten counts were recorded for this clone. CDR3 bases read: TGTGCCAGCTCACCAGAGGTCCTCAGGGAGACC. Translating it yields CASSPEVLRET. The full CDR3 sequence reads CASSPEVLRETQYF. This chain connects TRBV18 to TRBJ2-5; D unclear. The sequence runs out 3 residues before the end of the CDR3; the remainder is reconstructed from the germline J gene. CDR3 size: 14 residues. Trimming removed 2 bases from V and 5 bases from J, with 12 bases in between. Germline assignment: CDR1 KGHSH and CDR2 LQKENI.

As to this clone: The read falls 3 residues short of the CDR3 end, and the missing part is taken from the germline J gene. The rearrangement uses TRBV7-2 and TRBJ1-6, with D perhaps matching TRBD1 (5 bases). This CDR3 region has 15 residues. CDR1 SGHTA and CDR2 FQGNSA come from the germline V gene. The V gene lost 3 bases and the J gene lost 8 bases, with 14 bases spanning the gap. Incomplete CDR3 DNA: TGTGCCAGCAGCTTCCAGGGAGGATGGGATTCACCC. As protein: CASSFQGGWDSP. The full CDR3 protein reads CASSFQGGWDSPLHF. Based on the CDR3 plus reference TRBV7-2 and TRBJ1-6, the full variable domain is GAGVSQSPSNKVTEKGKDVELRCDPISGHTALYWYRQSLGQGLEFLIYFQGNSAPDKSGLPSDRFSAERTGGSVSTLTIQRTQQEDSAVYLCASSFQGGWDSPLHFGNGTRLTVT.

This clone was seen at least ten times. The CDR3 is cut off 3 residues early in the read; its end comes from the germline J gene. The chain uses TRBV14 and TRBJ2-3; 11 bases agree with TRBD2. Per the germline V gene, CDR1 is SGHDN and CDR2 is FVKESK. The CDR3 has 18 residues. The V gene end was trimmed by 0 bases and the J gene end by 4 bases; junction bases not matched to a gene: 9. The DNA read from the CDR3 is TGTGCCAGCAGCCAAGAGCCTCCGGGACTAGCGGTTGCAGATACG. Translated: CASSQEPPGLAVADT. The entire CDR3 is CASSQEPPGLAVADTQYF. Full variable domain (rest looked up from reference TRBV14 and TRBJ2-3): EAGVTQFPSHSVIEKGQTVTLRCDPISGHDNLYWYRRVMGKEIKFLLHFVKESKQDESGMPNNRFLAERTGGTYSTLKVQPAELEDSGVYFCASSQEPPGLAVADTQYFGPGTRLTVL.

This clone showed up just a few times. The read ends 3 residues before the CDR3 terminus; that terminus is restored from the germline J gene. The chain links TRBV2 to TRBJ2-7, with D unresolved. From germline, CDR1 is SNHLY and CDR2 FYNNEI. The CDR3 runs 12 residues. Between the trimmed V and J ends, which lost 10 bases and 3 bases, there was a span of 13 bases. Partial CDR3 DNA: TGTGCCACCGCCCGGTCCCTCTACGAG. Its translation: CATARSLYE. The whole CDR3 protein is CATARSLYEQYF.

About this clone itself: The read stops 3 residues short of the end of the CDR3; the missing end is completed from the germline J gene. This chain uses TRBV6-1 with TRBJ1-4, with D hard to call. This CDR3 region has 16 residues. V was pared by 3 bases and J by 7 bases, with 18 bases between. Germline V gives CDR1 MNHNS, CDR2 SASEGT. CDR3 DNA (partial): TGTGCCAGCAGTGATAGTTTCGTGCTGCAGCGTGAAAAA. It translates to CASSDSFVLQREK. The entire CDR3 sequence reads CASSDSFVLQREKLFF.

Many counts were recorded for this clone. With the read ending 3 residues before the CDR3 end, the germline J gene is used to fill in that end. The rearrangement uses TRBV4-2 and TRBJ2-1; the match to TRBD2 covers 13 bases. J was trimmed by 5 bases and V by 4 bases; bases with no gene match: 11. The CDR3 covers 18 residues. From germline, CDR1 is LGHNA and CDR2 YNFKEQ. The part of the CDR3 DNA that was read is TGTGCCAGCAGCCCCGTCACTAGCGGGGGGGCGAGCGACAATGAG. It codes for CASSPVTSGGASDNE. In full, the CDR3 reads CASSPVTSGGASDNEQFF.

This clone was detected only a few times. From the germline J gene comes the end of the CDR3, since the read stops 3 residues before it. The rearrangement uses TRBV20-1 and TRBJ1-2; TRBD1 might be the D (6 bases). The germline V gene has CDR1 DFQATT and CDR2 SNEGSKA (reference sequence). Trimming removed 1 base at V and 5 bases at J, with 11 bases between. This CDR3 comprises 13 residues. CDR3 in amino acids: CSARAETGYGYTF. CDR3 bases read: TGCAGTGCTAGAGCTGAGACAGGATATGGC.

Only a few counts were recorded for this clone. The read falls 3 residues short of the CDR3 end, and the missing part is taken from the germline J gene. This sequence joins TRBV2 and TRBJ2-7; perhaps TRBD1 as D (5 bases). The CDR3 contains 12 residues. Germline V lookup: CDR1 SNHLY, CDR2 FYNNEI. V was clipped by 8 bases and J by 3 bases, with 11 bases between them. The CDR3 is CASGDSFYEQYF. The sequenced part of the CDR3 DNA is TGTGCCAGCGGAGACAGTTTCTACGAG.

This clone has a count of ten or more. The read ends 3 residues shy of where the CDR3 ends; the end is completed using the germline J gene. The chain is built from TRBV29-1 and TRBJ2-5, with D possibly matching TRBD2 (6 bases). Trimming removed 7 bases at V and 0 bases at J, with 12 bases between. This CDR3 has 13 residues. Germline CDR1 reads SQVTM; CDR2 reads ANQGSEA. The CDR3 loop reads CSAPAGYQETQYF. The CDR3 bases that were read are TGCAGCGCTCCTGCGGGGTACCAAGAGACC. Full variable domain (outside the CDR3, taken from reference TRBV29-1 and TRBJ2-5): SAVISQKPSRDICQRGTSLTIQCQVDSQVTMMFWYRQQPGQSLTLIATANQGSEATYESGFVIDKFPISRPNLTFSTLTVSNMSPEDSSIYLCSAPAGYQETQYFGPGTRLLVL.

This clone has just a few counts. The sequenced fragment ends 3 residues before the CDR3 boundary, so the rest is inferred from the germline J gene. V is TRBV30 and J is TRBJ2-7; 10 nucleotides line up with TRBD1. V trimming: 5 bases; J trimming: 0 bases; junction bases outside the gene matches: 7. Germline CDR1 is GTSNPN and CDR2 is SVGIG (reference sequence). The CDR3 contains 15 residues. The CDR3 loop is CAWGTGALGSYEQYF. CDR3 bases read: TGTGCCTGGGGGACAGGGGCTTTGGGCTCCTACGAG.

In its sample, this clone was seen a few times. Read data end 3 residues before the CDR3 end; the end is taken from the germline J gene. The sample carries other DNA sequences with the same CDR3. The gene calls are TRBV5-1 and TRBJ2-1, with 8 bases fitting TRBD2. The CDR3 extends over 16 amino acids. Trimming took 4 bases from V and 4 from J; bases not matched to a gene: 10. Germline V gene sequence: CDR1 SGHRS, CDR2 YFSETQ. CDR3 loop: CASSLLTSGGYNEQFF. CDR3 DNA, as far as it was read: TGCGCCAGCAGCCTCCTGACGAGCGGGGGTTACAATGAG.

A few counts support this clone. The read ends 3 residues before the CDR3 terminus; that terminus is restored from the germline J gene. The chain has TRBV7-6 and TRBJ1-3; a possible D gene is TRBD1 (5 bases). Germline CDR1 and CDR2: SGHVS and FNYEAQ. There are 17 residues in the CDR3. V was cut by 1 base and J by 2 bases, with 15 bases left in between. The CDR3 bases that were read are TGTGCCAGCAGCTTAGAGGCGGAGGGGCTAGCTGGAAACACC. Translating it yields CASSLEAEGLAGNT. The full CDR3 protein is CASSLEAEGLAGNTIYF.

This clone turned up a few times. The read ends 3 residues early relative to the CDR3; the germline J gene fills the gap. The J gene is TRBJ1-5, the V gene TRBV7-8, with D tentatively TRBD1 (6 bases). CDR1 and CDR2 from the germline V gene are SGHVS and FQNEAQ. The CDR3 loop spans 14 amino acids. V lost 6 bases to trimming and J lost 7 bases, with 16 bases between them. CDR3: CASSPTGMGQPQHF. The CDR3 DNA, read in part, is TGTGCCAGCAGTCCTACAGGGATGGGCCAGCCC.